This is a list of T cell receptor beta chains from one sample in a study of T cells in Graves' hyperthyroidism and ophthalmopathy. One entry per CDR3 protein results from TCRdb running MiXCR on the multiplex PCR reads. The sample yields 600,000 to 700,000 distinct CDR3 sequences, roughly 14% seen once. The sample consisted of blood. The receptors shown here come from a woman aged 35 to 49 with Graves' ophthalmopathy. Each CDR3 is given with its conserved first and last residue. D genes are given only for firm matches. Clone size appears in some rows only: once, few, many, or a class for an expanded clone.

>.|TRBV20-1|TRBJ2-5|many
TGCAGTGCTAGAGATTACGGTCAAGAGACCCAGTACTTC
CSARDYGQETQYF
>.|TRBV28|TRBJ1-1|many
TGTGCCAGCACCAGGGAGGGGGGGAAGAACACTGAAGCTTTCTTT
CASTREGGKNTEAFF
>.|TRBV18|TRBJ1-1|.
TGTGCCAGCTCACCACGGGGGGGGGGCACTGAAGCTTTCTTT
CASSPRGGGTEAFF
>TRBD1|TRBV24-1|TRBJ2-2|many
TGTGCCACCAGGGAGGGACAGGGGAGCACCGGGGAGCTGTTTTTT
CATREGQGSTGELFF
>TRBD1|TRBV11-2|TRBJ2-7|many
TGTGCCAGCTCCGACAGGGGGTCCTACGAGCAGTACTTC
CASSDRGSYEQYF
>TRBD1|TRBV24-1|TRBJ1-2|few
TGTGCCACCAGTGTCGGAACAGGGGGCTATGGCTACACCTTC
CATSVGTGGYGYTF
>.|TRBV5-5|TRBJ2-5|many
TGTGCCAGCATCATAACGGCAGGGAGTCAAGAGACCCAGTACTTC
CASIITAGSQETQYF
>TRBD1|TRBV19|TRBJ1-1|many
TGTGCCAGTAGTGGGACAGGGCTTGAAGCTTTCTTT
CASSGTGLEAFF
>TRBD2|TRBV6-2/TRBV6-3|TRBJ2-4|many
TGTGCCAGCAGTGGGACGCGGGGGAACATTCAGTACTTC
CASSGTRGNIQYF
>TRBD1|TRBV28|TRBJ2-7|many
TGTGCCAGCAGTTTAAATCCCCACCGACAGGGGACAACCTACGAGCAGTACTTC
CASSLNPHRQGTTYEQYF
>.|TRBV10-3|TRBJ2-7|many
TGTGCCATCAGTGAGTCGGGGTTCTCGTACTTC
CAISESGFSYF
>TRBD1|TRBV7-2|TRBJ2-7|many
TGTGCCAGCAGCTTCGGACAGGGGAAGTCATCCGAGCAGTACTTC
CASSFGQGKSSEQYF
>.|TRBV9|TRBJ2-2|many
TGTGCCAGCAGTCCCGACTCCCCTGGGAACGGGGAGCTGTTTTTT
CASSPDSPGNGELFF
>TRBD1|TRBV6-1|TRBJ1-2|.
TGTGCCAGCACCGGACAGGCACGGAGAACCGACTTC
CASTGQARRTDF
>.|TRBV28|TRBJ2-7|.
TGTGCCAGCAGTTTATTAGGGGACGCCTACGAGCAGTACTTC
CASSLLGDAYEQYF
>.|TRBV6-1|TRBJ2-7|few
TGTGCCAGCACCCCCCGGGTCCCGGGGCCCGAGCAGTACTTC
CASTPRVPGPEQYF
>.|TRBV2|TRBJ1-1|many
TGTGCCAGCATAGGGTTAGACGATATGGAAGCTTTCTTT
CASIGLDDMEAFF
>.|TRBV10-3|TRBJ2-7|.
TGTGCCATCAGTGCAATGGGTCACGGGCAGTACTTC
CAISAMGHGQYF
>.|TRBV28|TRBJ1-1|many
TGTGCCAGCAGTCAAGCCCCGACAGCAGAAGCTTTCTTT
CASSQAPTAEAFF
>.|TRBV14|TRBJ1-3|.
TGTGCCAGCAGCCAAGTGGGGGCGAGTGGAAACACCATATATTTT
CASSQVGASGNTIYF
>TRBD2|TRBV27|TRBJ2-7|many
TGTGCCAGCAAACCCCGGGGGGGAACCTACGAGCAGTACTTC
CASKPRGGTYEQYF
>TRBD1|TRBV6-2/TRBV6-3|TRBJ1-5|many
TGTGCCAGCAGTTACGGGACAGACGATAGCAATCAGCCCCAGCATTTT
CASSYGTDDSNQPQHF
>.|TRBV7-2|TRBJ1-3|.
TGTGCCAGCAGCTTACAAATCCACTCTGGAAACACCATATATTTT
CASSLQIHSGNTIYF
>TRBD2|TRBV7-8|TRBJ2-2|many
TGTGCCAGCAGCTTAGCATTAACTAGCGCAAACACCGGGGAGCTGTTTTTT
CASSLALTSANTGELFF
>TRBD1|TRBV3-1|TRBJ1-2|many
TGTGCCAGCAGCCAAGGGGACAGCTATGGCTACACCTTC
CASSQGDSYGYTF
>TRBD2|TRBV24-1|TRBJ2-7|many
TGTGCCACCAGTGACTCCCGGGGGGGACTATCGAGGGACTACGAGCAGTACTTC
CATSDSRGGLSRDYEQYF
>.|TRBV7-9|TRBJ2-5|many
TGTGCCAGCAGCCCCACTCGAGAGACCCAGTACTTC
CASSPTRETQYF
>TRBD2|TRBV7-2|TRBJ2-4|many
TGTGCCAGCAATTCAGCGGGAGCGTACATTCAGTACTTC
CASNSAGAYIQYF
>.|TRBV7-8|TRBJ2-7|.
TGTGCCAGCAGTCTAAGGCTAGCGGGACAGGCCTACGAGCAGTACTTC
CASSLRLAGQAYEQYF
>.|TRBV5-1|TRBJ2-7|many
TGCGCCAGCAGCTTGGTGACAGGACTCTCCTACGAGCAGTACTTC
CASSLVTGLSYEQYF
>TRBD2|TRBV7-9|TRBJ2-7|many
TGTGCCAGCAGCGCGGGAGGTCGTAGCTCCTACGAGCAGTACTTC
CASSAGGRSSYEQYF
>.|TRBV2|TRBJ1-1|.
TGTGCCAGCAGTGAAGATGGCATGTGCCGAATGAGGGTAATCTTGCCGGGCACTGAAGCTTTCTTT
CASSEDGMCRMRVILPGTEAFF
>TRBD2|TRBV7-8|TRBJ2-4|many
TGTGCCAGCAGCTTACAAAGCGGGGACATTCAGTACTTC
CASSLQSGDIQYF
>TRBD2|TRBV2|TRBJ2-4|many
TGTGCCAGCCGGGGGCCAGCGGGAGCAAACATTCAGTACTTC
CASRGPAGANIQYF
>TRBD2|TRBV12-3/TRBV12-4|TRBJ2-5|many
TGTGCCAGCAGTTACACTAGCGGGGAGACCCAGTACTTC
CASSYTSGETQYF
>.|TRBV27|TRBJ1-1|many
TGTGCCCACAATATACGGACCGCGTGCACTGAAGCTTTCTTT
CAHNIRTACTEAFF
>.|TRBV28|TRBJ2-7|many
TGTGCCAGCAGTCTCGGGGGTATTGAATCCTACGAGCAGTACTTC
CASSLGGIESYEQYF
>.|TRBV4-1|TRBJ1-1|.
TGCGCCAGCAGCCAATTGGGGCAGGGGTTTTTGGCCACTGAAGCTTTCTTT
CASSQLGQGFLATEAFF
>.|TRBV29-1|TRBJ2-5|many
TGCAGCGTTGATTACCAGCAAGAGACCCAGTACTTC
CSVDYQQETQYF
>TRBD1|TRBV24-1|TRBJ1-5|many
TGTGCCACCCGACAGGGCGACAATCAGCCCCAGCATTTT
CATRQGDNQPQHF
>TRBD2|TRBV20-1|TRBJ2-2|many
TGCAGTGCTAGAGAGACTAGCGGGAGGAACACCGGGGAGCTGTTTTTT
CSARETSGRNTGELFF
>.|TRBV28|TRBJ1-1|many
TGTGCCAGCAGTCGATCCCCGACAGTGGGCACTGAAGCTTTCTTT
CASSRSPTVGTEAFF
>TRBD1|TRBV2|TRBJ2-2|few
TGTGCCAGCAGGCCCGGACAGGGGGCAACCGGGGAGCTGTTTTTT
CASRPGQGATGELFF
>TRBD1|TRBV7-9|TRBJ2-1|.
TGTGCCAGCACCCAGGTGGGGACAGGGGGTGAGCAGTTCTTC
CASTQVGTGGEQFF
>TRBD1|TRBV28|TRBJ1-3|few
TGTGCCAGCAGTTTAAGCAGGGGGTTTGCTGGAAACACCATATATTTT
CASSLSRGFAGNTIYF
>.|TRBV28|TRBJ2-2|.
TGTGCCAGCAGTTTTGTAGCGCCGAACACCGGGGAGCTGTTTTTT
CASSFVAPNTGELFF
>.|TRBV27|TRBJ1-1|many
TGTGCCAGCAGTTTATCGACGGGGGATGAAGCTTTCTTT
CASSLSTGDEAFF
>.|TRBV6-5|TRBJ2-7|many
TGTGCCAGCAGTTCACAGATGATCTACGAGCAGTACTTC
CASSSQMIYEQYF
>.|TRBV12-3/TRBV12-4|TRBJ2-7|many
TGTGCCAGCAGTTTAAGGTGGGAGCAGTACTTC
CASSLRWEQYF
>TRBD2|TRBV27|TRBJ2-7|many
TGTGCCAGTCAGAGGGGACTAGCGGACTTCTACGAGCAGTACTTC
CASQRGLADFYEQYF
>TRBD1|TRBV4-1|TRBJ2-7|many
TGCGCCAGCAGTGCAGGGCAGGGGGCTTCCTACGAGCAGTACTTC
CASSAGQGASYEQYF
>.|TRBV12-3/TRBV12-4|TRBJ1-2|many
TGTGCCAGCAGTTTAAACTTCTTCTCCTATGGCTACACCTTC
CASSLNFFSYGYTF
>TRBD1|TRBV27|TRBJ1-3|.
TGTGCCAGCAGTTTATCGGCGCAGGGGGCGACCATATATTTT
CASSLSAQGATIYF